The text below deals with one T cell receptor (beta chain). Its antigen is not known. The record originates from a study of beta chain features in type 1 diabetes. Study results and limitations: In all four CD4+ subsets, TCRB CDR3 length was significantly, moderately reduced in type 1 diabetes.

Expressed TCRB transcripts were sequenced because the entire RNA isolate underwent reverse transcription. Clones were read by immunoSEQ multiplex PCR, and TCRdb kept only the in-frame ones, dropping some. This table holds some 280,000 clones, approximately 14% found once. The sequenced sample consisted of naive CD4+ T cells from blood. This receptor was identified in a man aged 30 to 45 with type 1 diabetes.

CDR3 region: CASSVTGLGEQFF. CDR3 coding DNA: TGTGCCAGCAGCGTTACTGGGCTCGGTGAGCAGTTCTTC. The V gene is TRBV9, the J gene TRBJ2-1, with D unresolved. The CDR3 loop spans 13 amino acids. Germline CDR1 and CDR2: SGDLS and YYNGEE. Trimming pared 2 bases from V and 9 bases from J, leaving 12 bases between.